Listed below are T cell receptor beta chains from one sample, sequenced in a study of memory CD4+ T cells and cytomegalovirus serostatus. Method: immunoSEQ multiplex PCR; TCRdb's copy keeps in-frame clones and lacks some. The sample gives around 54,000 clones, around 82% of which show up once; 0.67% is in the top ten. The specimen sequenced was memory CD4+ T cells from blood. Receptors originate from an adult in good health and CMV-seronegative. Each CDR3 is given with its conserved first and last residue. The D gene is left open where the match is weak. Clone size is shown for a subset of rows, as once, few, many or a class of expanded clone.

abundance: -
v_gene: TRBV15
j_gene: TRBJ2-2
d_gene: TRBD2
CDR3aa: CATSRDQASGSRTGELFF
CDR3nt: TGTGCCACCAGCAGAGATCAGGCTAGCGGGAGCCGGACCGGGGAGCTGTTTTTT

abundance: few
v_gene: TRBV27
j_gene: TRBJ1-1
d_gene: TRBD1
CDR3aa: CASIPLGTGQMNTEAFF
CDR3nt: TGTGCCAGCATCCCCCTCGGGACAGGGCAAATGAACACTGAAGCTTTCTTT

abundance: few
v_gene: TRBV5-1
j_gene: TRBJ1-3
d_gene: -
CDR3aa: CASSLEDGDSGNTIYF
CDR3nt: TGCGCCAGCAGCTTGGAAGACGGAGACTCTGGAAACACCATATATTTT

abundance: once
v_gene: TRBV7-9
j_gene: TRBJ2-1
d_gene: TRBD1
CDR3aa: CASSLDSGGNKFF
CDR3nt: TGTGCCAGCAGCTTAGATTCAGGGGGTAACAAGTTCTTC

abundance: -
v_gene: TRBV5-1
j_gene: TRBJ2-4
d_gene: TRBD2
CDR3aa: CASTGLGEGGIQYF
CDR3nt: TGCGCCAGCACCGGACTAGGTGAAGGTGGCATTCAGTACTTC

abundance: few
v_gene: TRBV2
j_gene: TRBJ2-1
d_gene: -
CDR3aa: CASRFTSYNEQFF
CDR3nt: TGTGCCAGCAGATTTACTAGCTACAATGAGCAGTTCTTC

abundance: -
v_gene: TRBV14
j_gene: TRBJ2-7
d_gene: -
CDR3aa: CASSQVTDRPYEQYF
CDR3nt: TGTGCCAGCAGCCAAGTGACGGACAGACCCTACGAGCAGTACTTC

abundance: -
v_gene: TRBV11-2
j_gene: TRBJ2-4
d_gene: -
CDR3aa: CASSPRGGKGKNIQYF
CDR3nt: TGTGCCAGCAGCCCAAGAGGGGGGAAAGGCAAAAACATTCAGTACTTC

abundance: -
v_gene: TRBV7-8
j_gene: TRBJ1-5
d_gene: TRBD1
CDR3aa: CASSPGGGMGNQPQHF
CDR3nt: TGTGCCAGCTCCCCAGGGGGCGGAATGGGCAATCAGCCCCAGCATTTT

abundance: -
v_gene: TRBV7-9
j_gene: TRBJ1-1
d_gene: -
CDR3aa: CASSPYTEAFF
CDR3nt: TGTGCCAGCAGCCCGTACACTGAAGCTTTCTTT

abundance: -
v_gene: TRBV5-1
j_gene: TRBJ1-1
d_gene: -
CDR3aa: CASSLIRDTKLNTEAFF
CDR3nt: TGCGCCAGCAGCCTAATCCGGGACACGAAGTTGAACACTGAAGCTTTCTTT

abundance: -
v_gene: TRBV7-9
j_gene: TRBJ2-5
d_gene: TRBD2
CDR3aa: CASSFTGTRGGTQYF
CDR3nt: TGTGCCAGCAGCTTTACCGGGACTAGAGGGGGGACCCAGTACTTC

abundance: -
v_gene: TRBV11-2
j_gene: TRBJ2-5
d_gene: -
CDR3aa: CASSLGLSGETQYF
CDR3nt: TGTGCCAGCAGCTTAGGTTTATCCGGGGAGACCCAGTACTTC

abundance: -
v_gene: TRBV7-9
j_gene: TRBJ2-7
d_gene: -
CDR3aa: CASSLALPYEQYF
CDR3nt: TGTGCCAGCAGCTTAGCGCTGCCCTACGAGCAGTACTTC

abundance: -
v_gene: TRBV19
j_gene: TRBJ2-7
d_gene: TRBD1
CDR3aa: CASSPGQVSYEQYF
CDR3nt: TGTGCCAGTAGTCCCGGACAGGTCTCCTACGAGCAGTACTTC

abundance: -
v_gene: TRBV27
j_gene: TRBJ2-5
d_gene: TRBD1
CDR3aa: CASKGQLQETQYF
CDR3nt: TGTGCCAGCAAGGGACAGCTACAAGAGACCCAGTACTTC

abundance: -
v_gene: TRBV12-5
j_gene: TRBJ1-5
d_gene: -
CDR3aa: CASGLVLARRSNQPQHF
CDR3nt: TGTGCTAGTGGTTTGGTACTGGCAAGGCGGTCCAATCAGCCCCAGCATTTT

abundance: -
v_gene: TRBV18
j_gene: TRBJ2-3
d_gene: -
CDR3aa: CASSPKDTRGTDTQYF
CDR3nt: TGTGCCAGCTCACCAAAGGACACACGAGGGACAGATACGCAGTATTTT

abundance: -
v_gene: TRBV12-5
j_gene: TRBJ2-2
d_gene: -
CDR3aa: CASGLVGGGELFF
CDR3nt: TGTGCTAGTGGTTTGGTAGGGGGCGGGGAGCTGTTTTTT

abundance: -
v_gene: TRBV7-3
j_gene: TRBJ2-2
d_gene: -
CDR3aa: CASSLGQMAGELFF
CDR3nt: TGTGCCAGCAGCTTAGGCCAGATGGCCGGGGAGCTGTTTTTT

abundance: -
v_gene: TRBV11-2
j_gene: TRBJ2-5
d_gene: TRBD2
CDR3aa: CASSPGGASKDF
CDR3nt: TGTGCCAGCAGCCCCGGGGGGGCGTCCAAGGACTTC

abundance: -
v_gene: TRBV11-2
j_gene: TRBJ2-5
d_gene: TRBD2
CDR3aa: CASSRGGGETQYF
CDR3nt: TGTGCCAGCAGCCGGGGGGGAGGAGAGACCCAGTACTTC

abundance: -
v_gene: TRBV2
j_gene: TRBJ2-6
d_gene: -
CDR3aa: CASSYSGANVLTF
CDR3nt: TGTGCCAGCAGCTACTCTGGGGCCAACGTCCTGACTTTC

abundance: -
v_gene: TRBV6-1
j_gene: TRBJ1-5
d_gene: -
CDR3aa: CASRSTANQPQHF
CDR3nt: TGTGCCAGCAGATCGACGGCAAATCAGCCCCAGCATTTT

abundance: -
v_gene: TRBV6-1
j_gene: TRBJ2-7
d_gene: TRBD1
CDR3aa: CASTQTGVLREQYF
CDR3nt: TGTGCCAGCACTCAGACAGGGGTCCTTAGGGAGCAGTACTTC

abundance: -
v_gene: TRBV18
j_gene: TRBJ1-3
d_gene: TRBD1
CDR3aa: CASSPTMTGAGNTIYF
CDR3nt: TGTGCCAGCTCACCAACCATGACAGGGGCTGGAAACACCATATATTTT

abundance: -
v_gene: TRBV6-1
j_gene: TRBJ1-2
d_gene: -
CDR3aa: CASSVYSNSPRTSNYGCTF
CDR3nt: TGTGCCAGCAGTGTCTACTCCAATAGCCCTCGGACATCTAACTATGGCTGCACCTTC

abundance: -
v_gene: TRBV30
j_gene: TRBJ2-7
d_gene: TRBD1
CDR3aa: CAWSEGQSYEQYF
CDR3nt: TGTGCCTGGAGTGAGGGACAGTCCTACGAGCAGTACTTC

abundance: -
v_gene: TRBV2
j_gene: TRBJ2-1
d_gene: -
CDR3aa: CASSADRDSSYNEQFF
CDR3nt: TGTGCCAGCAGCGCTGACCGGGACTCCTCCTACAATGAGCAGTTCTTC

abundance: once
v_gene: TRBV27
j_gene: TRBJ2-1
d_gene: TRBD2
CDR3aa: CASSLTNPASGRNEQFF
CDR3nt: TGTGCCAGCAGTTTAACTAACCCGGCTAGCGGGAGGAATGAGCAGTTCTTC

abundance: few
v_gene: TRBV6-6
j_gene: TRBJ1-5
d_gene: -
CDR3aa: CASIRGNNQPQHF
CDR3nt: TGTGCCAGCATACGGGGAAACAATCAGCCCCAGCATTTT

abundance: -
v_gene: TRBV7-3
j_gene: TRBJ2-5
d_gene: -
CDR3aa: CASSLLAGTQETQYF
CDR3nt: TGTGCCAGCAGCCTCCTGGCGGGGACCCAAGAGACCCAGTACTTC

abundance: -
v_gene: TRBV15
j_gene: TRBJ2-5
d_gene: -
CDR3aa: CATSWGQETQYF
CDR3nt: TGTGCCACCTCGTGGGGCCAAGAGACCCAGTACTTC

abundance: -
v_gene: TRBV6-1
j_gene: TRBJ2-7
d_gene: -
CDR3aa: CASSEVTGSFYEQYF
CDR3nt: TGTGCCAGCAGTGAAGTAACAGGGTCTTTCTACGAGCAGTACTTC

abundance: -
v_gene: TRBV28
j_gene: TRBJ1-4
d_gene: -
CDR3aa: CASSGLSNRGNEKLFF
CDR3nt: TGTGCCAGCAGTGGCCTGTCAAACCGGGGTAATGAAAAACTGTTTTTT

abundance: -
v_gene: TRBV2
j_gene: TRBJ2-7
d_gene: TRBD1
CDR3aa: CASRDRGRYEQYF
CDR3nt: TGTGCCAGCCGGGACAGGGGGCGGTACGAGCAGTACTTC

abundance: -
v_gene: TRBV6-5
j_gene: TRBJ1-2
d_gene: TRBD1
CDR3aa: CASRNGQGTGYTF
CDR3nt: TGTGCCAGCAGAAACGGACAGGGGACCGGCTACACCTTC

abundance: once
v_gene: TRBV6-6
j_gene: TRBJ1-1
d_gene: -
CDR3aa: CASSYGDTEAFF
CDR3nt: TGTGCCAGCAGTTACGGGGACACTGAAGCTTTCTTT

abundance: few
v_gene: TRBV5-1
j_gene: TRBJ2-7
d_gene: TRBD2
CDR3aa: CASSLDLAGRGEQYF
CDR3nt: TGCGCCAGCAGCTTGGATTTAGCGGGACGTGGGGAGCAGTACTTC

abundance: -
v_gene: TRBV19
j_gene: TRBJ2-3
d_gene: TRBD2
CDR3aa: CASSIGTSPDTQYF
CDR3nt: TGTGCCAGTAGTATAGGGACTAGTCCAGATACGCAGTATTTT

abundance: -
v_gene: TRBV18
j_gene: TRBJ1-3
d_gene: -
CDR3aa: CASSPFAVGSGNTIYF
CDR3nt: TGTGCCAGCTCACCGTTCGCAGTCGGCTCTGGAAACACCATATATTTT

abundance: -
v_gene: TRBV13
j_gene: TRBJ1-4
d_gene: -
CDR3aa: CASSGGGNEKLFF
CDR3nt: TGTGCCAGCAGCGGGGGCGGCAATGAAAAACTGTTTTTT

abundance: -
v_gene: TRBV2
j_gene: TRBJ1-1
d_gene: TRBD1
CDR3aa: CASRRPGQGNTEAFF
CDR3nt: TGTGCCAGCAGGAGACCCGGACAGGGGAACACTGAAGCTTTCTTT

abundance: -
v_gene: TRBV20-1
j_gene: TRBJ2-5
d_gene: -
CDR3aa: CSAGTVVTQYF
CDR3nt: TGCAGTGCCGGGACGGTGGTGACCCAGTACTTC

abundance: -
v_gene: TRBV6-5
j_gene: TRBJ1-2
d_gene: TRBD1
CDR3aa: CASSYSGGGYTF
CDR3nt: TGTGCCAGCAGTTACTCAGGGGGCGGCTACACCTTC

abundance: once
v_gene: TRBV10-1
j_gene: TRBJ2-7
d_gene: -
CDR3aa: CASSELAGSEQYF
CDR3nt: TGCGCCAGCAGTGAACTGGCAGGGAGCGAGCAGTACTTC

abundance: -
v_gene: TRBV7-9
j_gene: TRBJ2-1
d_gene: TRBD2
CDR3aa: CAGTGSGRGGAGEQFF
CDR3nt: TGTGCCGGTACGGGTAGCGGGAGAGGGGGGGCCGGTGAGCAGTTCTTC

abundance: -
v_gene: TRBV6-1
j_gene: TRBJ2-3
d_gene: -
CDR3aa: CASIIELALGTQYF
CDR3nt: TGTGCCAGCATAATAGAACTAGCTTTGGGTACGCAGTATTTT

abundance: -
v_gene: TRBV7-6
j_gene: TRBJ2-1
d_gene: TRBD1
CDR3aa: CASRDRQGGNEQFF
CDR3nt: TGTGCCAGCAGAGATAGACAGGGGGGGAATGAGCAGTTCTTC

abundance: -
v_gene: TRBV18
j_gene: TRBJ2-3
d_gene: TRBD2
CDR3aa: CASSPASGSGDTQYF
CDR3nt: TGTGCCAGCTCACCAGCTAGCGGGAGTGGAGATACGCAGTATTTT

abundance: -
v_gene: TRBV10-3
j_gene: TRBJ2-5
d_gene: TRBD2
CDR3aa: CAMGGVEGETQYF
CDR3nt: TGTGCCATGGGGGGGGTGGAGGGAGAGACCCAGTACTTC

abundance: -
v_gene: TRBV7-6
j_gene: TRBJ1-2
d_gene: -
CDR3aa: CASSLQAGDYGYTF
CDR3nt: TGTGCCAGCAGCTTACAGGCAGGCGACTATGGCTACACCTTC

abundance: -
v_gene: TRBV28
j_gene: TRBJ2-7
d_gene: -
CDR3aa: CASSLTGQEQYF
CDR3nt: TGTGCCAGCAGCCTTACAGGGCAGGAGCAGTACTTC